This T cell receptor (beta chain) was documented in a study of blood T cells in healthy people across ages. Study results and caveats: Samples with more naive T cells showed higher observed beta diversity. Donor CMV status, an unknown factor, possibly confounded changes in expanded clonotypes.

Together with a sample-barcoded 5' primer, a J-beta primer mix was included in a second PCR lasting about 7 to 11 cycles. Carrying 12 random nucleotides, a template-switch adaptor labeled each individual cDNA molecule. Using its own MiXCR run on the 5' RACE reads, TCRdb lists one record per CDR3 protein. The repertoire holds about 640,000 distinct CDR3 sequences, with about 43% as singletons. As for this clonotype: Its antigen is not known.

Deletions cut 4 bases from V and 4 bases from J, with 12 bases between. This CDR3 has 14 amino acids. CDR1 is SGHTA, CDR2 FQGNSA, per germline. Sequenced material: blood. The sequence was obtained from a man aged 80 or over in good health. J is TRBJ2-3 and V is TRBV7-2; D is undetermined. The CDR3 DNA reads TGTGCCAGCAGCTCTTCTTCGGGCCCAGATACGCAGTATTTT. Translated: CASSSSSGPDTQYF.